This T cell receptor beta chain was profiled in a study of T-cell reconstitution after alpha-beta-depleted transplantation in children. This clonotype was seen only a few times. Germline values: CDR1 KGHDR, CDR2 SFDVKD. V was pared by 5 bases and J by 0 bases, with 9 bases of the junction left unmatched. The CDR3 contains 19 residues. Unique molecular identifiers were incorporated during preparation of the TCRbeta library. TCRdb re-derived calls from the PCR reads in MiXCR, one entry per CDR3 protein. The sample comprises more than 300,000 distinct CDR3 sequences, 15% to 20% of which are singletons, and roughly 41% rests with the top ten.

The sequenced sample was PBMCs, mostly from graft donor cells, obtained 360 days after TCRalphabeta/CD19-depleted stem cell transplant. The rearrangement uses TRBV24-1 and TRBJ2-2, with 12 bases matching TRBD2. This clonotype was sampled from a male patient between 2 and 15 years old who had a stem cell transplant for acute lymphoblastic leukemia, so the T cells may come from the graft donor. This CDR3 is CATSAKSSGRAPNTGELFF. CDR3 sequence (DNA): TGTGCCACCAGTGCTAAGTCTAGCGGGAGGGCCCCGAACACCGGGGAGCTGTTTTTT.